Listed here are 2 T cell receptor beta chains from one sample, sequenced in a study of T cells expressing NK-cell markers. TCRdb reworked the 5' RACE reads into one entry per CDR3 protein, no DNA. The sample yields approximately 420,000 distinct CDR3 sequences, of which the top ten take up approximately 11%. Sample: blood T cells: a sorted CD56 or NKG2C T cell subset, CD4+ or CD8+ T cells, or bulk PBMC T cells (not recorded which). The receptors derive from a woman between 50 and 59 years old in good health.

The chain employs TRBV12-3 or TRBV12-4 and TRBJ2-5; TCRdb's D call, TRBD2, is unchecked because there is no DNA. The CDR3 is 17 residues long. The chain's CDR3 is CASRAGTSSRQRETQYF.

The CDR3 spells CASSPTSGGGGETQYF. V is TRBV11-2 and J is TRBJ2-5; the D call from TCRdb, TRBD1, cannot be confirmed without DNA. CDR1 and CDR2 from the germline V gene are SGHAT and FQNNGV. The CDR3 runs to 16 residues.